This TCR beta chain is drawn from a study of blood T cell repertoires in COVID-19. Across the study: From the United States, Italy and Spain came samples of acute and convalescent COVID-19. T cells, B-cell-depleted T cells, or PBMCs supplied cDNA or gDNA.

Note on this clone: The junction differs from germline at one of its ends, possibly a read error.

There are 12 residues in the CDR3. Germline V gene lookup returns CDR1 SGHNT and CDR2 YYREEE (reference sequence). The study drew participants aged about 18 to 89 years from around 24 US areas. Authors' data handling: Researchers report that nucleated cell counts were estimated from reference gene primer amplification. Sequenced by immunoSEQ multiplex PCR; TCRdb stores in-frame clones only, minus some. That table furnishes V, J and clone size, whereas the DNA furnished D and trimming. The profile shows about 210,000 clones, around 85% of them singletons. The TCR sequence derives from a woman in her forties with acute COVID-19. The specimen was PBMCs or T cells enriched from blood (not recorded which). This rearrangement joins TRBV5-4 to TRBJ1-3; the D is unclear. CDR3 DNA: TGTGCCAGCAGCTTGCAGGAGGGAAGTCTTTGGTTT. Translated: CASSLQEGSLWF.